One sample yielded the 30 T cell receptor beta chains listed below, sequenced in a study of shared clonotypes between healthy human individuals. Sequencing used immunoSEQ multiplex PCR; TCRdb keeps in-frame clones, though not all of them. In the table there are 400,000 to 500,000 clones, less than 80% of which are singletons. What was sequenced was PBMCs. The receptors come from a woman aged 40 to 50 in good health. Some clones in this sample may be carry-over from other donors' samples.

CDR3 coding DNA: TGTGCCCACGGCCCCCCTGGGGCCAACGTCCTGACTTTC. It yields the protein CAHGPPGANVLTF. The chain has TRBV30 and TRBJ2-6, with D unresolved. The CDR3 loop spans 13 amino acids. The V end lost 8 bases, the J end lost 2 bases, and 10 bases lay between the germline ends. In germline, CDR1 is GTSNPN, CDR2 SVGIG (reference sequence).

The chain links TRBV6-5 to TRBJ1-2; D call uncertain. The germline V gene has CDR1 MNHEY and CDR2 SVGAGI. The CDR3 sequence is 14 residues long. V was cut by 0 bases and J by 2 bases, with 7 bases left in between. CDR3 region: CASSYSMKNYGYTF. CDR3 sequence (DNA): TGTGCCAGCAGTTACTCGATGAAAAACTATGGCTACACCTTC.

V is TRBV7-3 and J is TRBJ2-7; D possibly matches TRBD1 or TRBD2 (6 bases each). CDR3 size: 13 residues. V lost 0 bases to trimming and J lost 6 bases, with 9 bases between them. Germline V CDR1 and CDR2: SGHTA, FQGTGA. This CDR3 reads CASSLTRGGEQYF. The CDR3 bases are TGTGCCAGCAGCTTAACCAGGGGAGGCGAGCAGTACTTC.

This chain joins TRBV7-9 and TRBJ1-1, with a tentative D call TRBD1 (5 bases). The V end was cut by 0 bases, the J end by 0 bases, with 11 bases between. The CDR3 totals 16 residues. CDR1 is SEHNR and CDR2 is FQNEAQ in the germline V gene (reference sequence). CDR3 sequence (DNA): TGTGCCAGCAGCTTAGCGGCAGGGAAAATGAACACTGAAGCTTTCTTT. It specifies CASSLAAGKMNTEAFF.

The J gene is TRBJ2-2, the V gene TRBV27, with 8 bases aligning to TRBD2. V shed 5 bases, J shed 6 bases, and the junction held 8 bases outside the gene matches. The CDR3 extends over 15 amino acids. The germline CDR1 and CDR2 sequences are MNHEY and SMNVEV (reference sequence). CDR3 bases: TGTGCCAGCAGTCCCCCGGGAGGGAGGGCCGGGGAGCTGTTTTTT. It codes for CASSPPGGRAGELFF.

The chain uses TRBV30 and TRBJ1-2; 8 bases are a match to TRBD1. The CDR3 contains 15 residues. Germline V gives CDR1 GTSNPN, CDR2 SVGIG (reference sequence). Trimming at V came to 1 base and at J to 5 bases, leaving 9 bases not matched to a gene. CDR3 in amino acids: CAWSALGQGGYGYTF. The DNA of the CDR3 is TGTGCCTGGAGTGCCCTAGGACAGGGAGGGTATGGCTACACCTTC.

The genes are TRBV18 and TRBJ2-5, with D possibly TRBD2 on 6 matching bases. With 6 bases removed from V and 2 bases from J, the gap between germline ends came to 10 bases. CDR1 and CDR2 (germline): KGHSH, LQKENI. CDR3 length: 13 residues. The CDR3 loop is CASSLAEQETQYF. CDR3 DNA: TGTGCCAGCTCTTTAGCGGAGCAAGAGACCCAGTACTTC.

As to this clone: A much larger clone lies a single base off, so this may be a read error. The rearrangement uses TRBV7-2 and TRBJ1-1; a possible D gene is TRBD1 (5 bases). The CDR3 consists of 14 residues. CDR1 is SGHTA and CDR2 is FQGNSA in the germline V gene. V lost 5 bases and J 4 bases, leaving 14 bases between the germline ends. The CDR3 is CASSLQSRGTEAFF. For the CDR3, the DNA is TGTGCCAGCAGCCTTCAGAGTAGGGGCACTGAAGCTTTCTTT.

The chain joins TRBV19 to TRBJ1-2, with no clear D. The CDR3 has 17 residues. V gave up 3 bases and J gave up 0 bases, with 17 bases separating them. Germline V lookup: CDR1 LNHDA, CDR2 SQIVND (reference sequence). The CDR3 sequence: CASSISRLDGTNYGYTF. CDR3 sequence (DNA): TGTGCCAGTAGTATTTCCAGGTTGGACGGAACTAACTATGGCTACACCTTC.

This CDR3 reads CASRTMGGGYGYTF. CDR3 bases: TGTGCCAGCAGAACCATGGGGGGTGGCTATGGCTACACCTTC. The rearrangement links TRBV28 to TRBJ1-2; D possibly corresponds to TRBD1 (5 bases). Germline lookup yields CDR1 MDHEN and CDR2 SYDVKM. This CDR3 is 14 amino acids long. V was clipped by 6 bases and J by 4 bases, with 15 bases between them.

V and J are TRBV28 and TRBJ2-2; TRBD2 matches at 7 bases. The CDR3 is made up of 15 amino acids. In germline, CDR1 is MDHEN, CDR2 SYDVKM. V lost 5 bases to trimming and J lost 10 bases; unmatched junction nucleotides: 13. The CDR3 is CASSPQERDLSELFF. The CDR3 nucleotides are TGTGCCAGCAGTCCCCAGGAGCGGGACCTCTCGGAGCTGTTTTTT.

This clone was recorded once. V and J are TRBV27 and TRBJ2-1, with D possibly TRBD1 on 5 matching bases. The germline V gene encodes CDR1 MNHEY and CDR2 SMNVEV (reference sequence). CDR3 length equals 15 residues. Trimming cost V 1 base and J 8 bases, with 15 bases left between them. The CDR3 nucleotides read TGTGCCAGCAGTTTATGGGGCCCGGAAGTGGATGAGCAGTTCTTC. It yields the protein CASSLWGPEVDEQFF.

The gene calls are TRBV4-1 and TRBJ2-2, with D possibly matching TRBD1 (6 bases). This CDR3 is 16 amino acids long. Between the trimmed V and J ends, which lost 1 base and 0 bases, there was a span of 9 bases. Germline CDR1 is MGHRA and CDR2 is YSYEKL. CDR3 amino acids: CASSQATGSNTGELFF. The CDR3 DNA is TGCGCCAGCAGCCAAGCCACAGGGTCGAACACCGGGGAGCTGTTTTTT.

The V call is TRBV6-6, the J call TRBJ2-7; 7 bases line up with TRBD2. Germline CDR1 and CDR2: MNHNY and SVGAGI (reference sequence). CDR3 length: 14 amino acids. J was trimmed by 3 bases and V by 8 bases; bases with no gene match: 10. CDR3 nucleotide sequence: TGTGCCAGCGCGACCTTACGCGGGAGCTACGAGCAGTACTTC. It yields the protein CASATLRGSYEQYF.

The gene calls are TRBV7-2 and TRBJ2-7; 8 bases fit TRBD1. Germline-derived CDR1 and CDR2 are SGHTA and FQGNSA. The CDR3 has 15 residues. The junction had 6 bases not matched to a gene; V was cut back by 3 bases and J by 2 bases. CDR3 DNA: TGTGCCAGCAGCTTGGTTACAGGGGGTACCTACGAGCAGTACTTC. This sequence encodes CASSLVTGGTYEQYF.

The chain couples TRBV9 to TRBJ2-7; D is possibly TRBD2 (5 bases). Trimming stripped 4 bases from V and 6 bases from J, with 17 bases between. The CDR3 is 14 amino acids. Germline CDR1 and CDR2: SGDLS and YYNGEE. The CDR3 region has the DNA TGTGCCAGCAGCCCCTGGCTTCAGGCGGGCGAGCAGTACTTC. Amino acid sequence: CASSPWLQAGEQYF.

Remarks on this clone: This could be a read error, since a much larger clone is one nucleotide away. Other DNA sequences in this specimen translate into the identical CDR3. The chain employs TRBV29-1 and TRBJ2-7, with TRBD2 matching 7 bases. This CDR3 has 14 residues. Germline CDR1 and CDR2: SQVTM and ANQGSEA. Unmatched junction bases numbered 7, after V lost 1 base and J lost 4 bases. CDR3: CSVEVAGAAYEQYF. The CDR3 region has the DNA TGCAGCGTTGAAGTGGCGGGAGCAGCTTACGAGCAGTACTTC.

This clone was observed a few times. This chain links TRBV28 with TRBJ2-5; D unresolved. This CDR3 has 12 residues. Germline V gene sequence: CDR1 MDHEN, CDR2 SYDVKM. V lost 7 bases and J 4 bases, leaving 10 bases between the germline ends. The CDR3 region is CASTLGTETQYF. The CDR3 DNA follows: TGTGCCAGCACCCTCGGAACAGAGACCCAGTACTTC. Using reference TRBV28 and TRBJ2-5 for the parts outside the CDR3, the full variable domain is DVKVTQSSRYLVKRTGEKVFLECVQDMDHENMFWYRQDPGLGLRLIYFSYDVKMKEKGDIPEGYSVSREKKERFSLILESASTNQTSMYLCASTLGTETQYFGPGTRLLVL.

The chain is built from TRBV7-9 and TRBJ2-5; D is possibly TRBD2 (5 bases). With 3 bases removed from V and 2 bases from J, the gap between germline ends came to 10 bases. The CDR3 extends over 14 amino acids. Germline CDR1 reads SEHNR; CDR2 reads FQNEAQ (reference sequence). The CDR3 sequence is CASSFSSSQETQYF. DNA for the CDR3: TGTGCCAGCAGCTTCTCTAGCAGTCAAGAGACCCAGTACTTC.

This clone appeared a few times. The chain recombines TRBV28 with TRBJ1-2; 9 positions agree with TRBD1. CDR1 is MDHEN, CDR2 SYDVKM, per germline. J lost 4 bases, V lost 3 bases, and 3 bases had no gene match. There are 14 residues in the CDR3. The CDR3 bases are TGTGCCAGCAGTTTCCCGACAGGGGGCTATGGCTACACCTTC. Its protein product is CASSFPTGGYGYTF.

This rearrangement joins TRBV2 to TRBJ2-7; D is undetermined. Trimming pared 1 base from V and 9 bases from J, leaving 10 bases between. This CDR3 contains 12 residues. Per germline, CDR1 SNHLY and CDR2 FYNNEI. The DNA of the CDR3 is TGTGCCAGCAGTGAAGAGGCAAGTCGGCAGTACTTC. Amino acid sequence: CASSEEASRQYF. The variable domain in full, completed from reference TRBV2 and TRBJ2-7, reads EPEVTQTPSHQVTQMGQEVILRCVPISNHLYFYWYRQILGQKVEFLVSFYNNEISEKSEIFDDQFSVERPDGSNFTLKIRSTKLEDSAMYFCASSEEASRQYFGPGTRLTVT.

The CDR3 region is CATVPGLAGEGDTQYF. Written as DNA, the CDR3 is TGTGCCACCGTCCCGGGACTAGCGGGAGAGGGAGATACGCAGTATTTT. This chain joins TRBV2 and TRBJ2-3, with 14 nucleotides matching TRBD2. The germline V gene encodes CDR1 SNHLY and CDR2 FYNNEI. V lost 10 bases and J lost 5; bases outside the gene matches: 11. The CDR3 is made up of 16 amino acids.

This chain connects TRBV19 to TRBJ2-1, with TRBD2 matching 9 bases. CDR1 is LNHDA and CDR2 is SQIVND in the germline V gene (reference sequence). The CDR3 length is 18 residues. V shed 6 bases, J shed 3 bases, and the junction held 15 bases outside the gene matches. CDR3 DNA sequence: TGTGCCAGTAGCAAGGGAGGACCCGGGACTAGCAGCTACAATGAGCAGTTCTTC. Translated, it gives CASSKGGPGTSSYNEQFF.

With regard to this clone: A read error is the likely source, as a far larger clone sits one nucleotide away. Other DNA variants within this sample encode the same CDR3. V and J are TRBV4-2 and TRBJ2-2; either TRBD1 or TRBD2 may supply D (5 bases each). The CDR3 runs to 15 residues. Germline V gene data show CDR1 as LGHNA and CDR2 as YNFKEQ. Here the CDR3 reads CASSQDDGGVVELFF. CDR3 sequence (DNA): TGTGCCAGCAGCCAAGATGATGGGGGAGTTGTGGAGCTGTTTTTC.

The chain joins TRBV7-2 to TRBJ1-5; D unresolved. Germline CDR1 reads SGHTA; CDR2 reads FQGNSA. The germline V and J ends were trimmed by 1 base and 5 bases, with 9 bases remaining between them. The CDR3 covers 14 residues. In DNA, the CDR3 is TGTGCCAGCAGCTTAGTCGGGAGGGATCAGCCCCAGCATTTT. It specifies CASSLVGRDQPQHF.

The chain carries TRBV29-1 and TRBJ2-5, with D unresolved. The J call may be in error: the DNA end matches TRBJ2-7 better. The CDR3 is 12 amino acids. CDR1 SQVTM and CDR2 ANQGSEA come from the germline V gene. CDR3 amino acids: CSVALDGYEQYF. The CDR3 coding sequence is TGCAGCGTTGCCCTGGACGGCTACGAGCAGTACTTC.

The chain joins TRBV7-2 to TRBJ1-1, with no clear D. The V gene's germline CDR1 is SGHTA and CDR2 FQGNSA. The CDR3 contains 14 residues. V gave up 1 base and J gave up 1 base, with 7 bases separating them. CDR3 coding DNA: TGTGCCAGCAGCTTAGATTCGACGAACACTGAAGCTTTCTTT. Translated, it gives CASSLDSTNTEAFF.

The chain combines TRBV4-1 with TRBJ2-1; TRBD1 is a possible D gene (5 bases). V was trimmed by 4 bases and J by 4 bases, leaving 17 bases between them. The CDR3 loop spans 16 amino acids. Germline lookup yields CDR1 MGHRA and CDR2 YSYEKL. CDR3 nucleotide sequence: TGCGCCAGCAGCCCAAGGACAATCCGAATTTACAATGAGCAGTTCTTC. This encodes CASSPRTIRIYNEQFF.

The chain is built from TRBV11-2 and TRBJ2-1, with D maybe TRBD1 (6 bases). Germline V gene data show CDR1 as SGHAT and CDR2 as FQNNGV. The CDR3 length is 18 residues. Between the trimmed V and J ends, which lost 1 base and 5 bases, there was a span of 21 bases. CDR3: CASSLAPAFTGSDNEQFF. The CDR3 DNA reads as TGTGCCAGCAGCTTAGCCCCGGCCTTTACAGGGTCGGACAATGAGCAGTTCTTC.

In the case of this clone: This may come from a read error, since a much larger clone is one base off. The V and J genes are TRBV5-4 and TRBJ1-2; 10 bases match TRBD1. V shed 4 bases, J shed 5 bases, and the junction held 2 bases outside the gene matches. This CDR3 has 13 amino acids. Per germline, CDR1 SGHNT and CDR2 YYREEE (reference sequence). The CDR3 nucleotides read TGTGCCAGCAGCCGGGACAGGGGATATGGCTACACCTTC. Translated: CASSRDRGYGYTF.